The sequence of this T cell receptor beta chain was determined in a study of graft-versus-host responses after intestinal transplantation. Overall study: Recipients were all induced with anti-thymocyte globulin, then given tacrolimus and steroids for roughly 3 years. Whole-study findings and limits: GvH clones were identified in recipient marrow, with some first appearing in ileum or blood. Graft-donor T cell macrochimerism in patients accompanied high graft-versus-host to host-versus-graft clonal ratios in allografts. HvG clone declines early post-transplant were associated with peak circulating GvH levels.

Germline V gene sequence: CDR1 MGHRA, CDR2 YSYEKL. The junction had 9 bases not matched to a gene; V was cut back by 4 bases and J by 5 bases. The length of the CDR3 is 16 residues. Sequencing used immunoSEQ multiplex PCR; TCRdb keeps in-frame clones, though not all of them. In the table there are around 69,000 clones, 90% of which are singletons. Of note for this clone: Its antigen remains unknown.

This receptor was taken from a human donor who was the organ donor for an intestinal transplant. The chain is built from TRBV4-1 and TRBJ2-3, with 10 bases aligning to TRBD1. The specimen was unstimulated CD8+ T cells sorted from spleen or lymph node cells, collected before transplant. The CDR3 sequence is CASSPSRQGAGDTQYF. CDR3 nucleotides: TGCGCCAGCAGCCCGAGCCGACAGGGGGCCGGAGATACGCAGTATTTT.